This T cell receptor beta chain was profiled in a study of blood T cell repertoires in COVID-19. Sequencing was performed with immunoSEQ multiplex PCR; in TCRdb, only in-frame clones are kept and a portion is missing. The sample lists about 270,000 clones, about 86% seen once, with less than 15% in the top ten. V trimming: 3 bases; J trimming: 8 bases; junction bases outside the gene matches: 7. This CDR3 has 16 residues. Per germline, CDR1 MNHEY and CDR2 SVGAGI. The chain uses TRBV6-5 and TRBJ1-6; 10 bases fit TRBD1. This sequence was found in a woman aged 25 to 39 with COVID-19, enrolled during active disease. The sequencing input was peripheral blood. In DNA form, the CDR3 reads TGTGCCAGCAGTTATGGGACCGGGACAGGGGATTCACCCCTCCACTTT. Translating gives CASSYGTGTGDSPLHF.